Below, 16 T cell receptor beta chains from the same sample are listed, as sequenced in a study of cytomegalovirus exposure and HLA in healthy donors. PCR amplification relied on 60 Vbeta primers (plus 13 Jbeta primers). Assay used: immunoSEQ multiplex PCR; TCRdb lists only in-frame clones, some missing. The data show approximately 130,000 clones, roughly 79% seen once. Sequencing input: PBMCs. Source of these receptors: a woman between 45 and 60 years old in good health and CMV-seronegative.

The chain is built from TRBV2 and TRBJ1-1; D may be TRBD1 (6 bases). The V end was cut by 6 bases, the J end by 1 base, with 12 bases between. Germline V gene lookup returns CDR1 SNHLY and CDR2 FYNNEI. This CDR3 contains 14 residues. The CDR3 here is CASSDIQGNTEAFF. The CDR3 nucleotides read TGTGCCAGCAGCGACATACAGGGGAACACTGAAGCTTTCTTT. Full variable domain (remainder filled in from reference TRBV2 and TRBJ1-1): EPEVTQTPSHQVTQMGQEVILRCVPISNHLYFYWYRQILGQKVEFLVSFYNNEISEKSEIFDDQFSVERPDGSNFTLKIRSTKLEDSAMYFCASSDIQGNTEAFFGQGTRLTVV.

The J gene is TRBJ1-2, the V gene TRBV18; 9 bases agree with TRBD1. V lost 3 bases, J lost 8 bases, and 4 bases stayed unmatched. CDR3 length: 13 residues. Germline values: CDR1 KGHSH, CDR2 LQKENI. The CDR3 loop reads CASSPGTGSGYTF. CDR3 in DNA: TGTGCCAGCTCACCCGGGACAGGGAGCGGCTACACCTTC.

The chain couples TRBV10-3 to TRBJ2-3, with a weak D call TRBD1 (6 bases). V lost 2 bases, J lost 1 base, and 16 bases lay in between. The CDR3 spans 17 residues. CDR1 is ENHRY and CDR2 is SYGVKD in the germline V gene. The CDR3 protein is CAISEPHGTPGTDTQYF. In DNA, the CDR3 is TGTGCCATCAGTGAGCCCCACGGGACACCCGGCACAGATACGCAGTATTTT.

The CDR3 protein is CASSLQGGGQPQHF. For the CDR3, the DNA is TGTGCCAGCAGCTTACAGGGGGGCGGCCAGCCCCAGCATTTT. This chain uses TRBV5-6 with TRBJ1-5; 8 bases match TRBD1. J lost 7 bases, V lost 2 bases, and 5 bases had no gene match. Germline CDR1 reads SGHDT; CDR2 reads YYEEEE. The CDR3 has 14 amino acids.

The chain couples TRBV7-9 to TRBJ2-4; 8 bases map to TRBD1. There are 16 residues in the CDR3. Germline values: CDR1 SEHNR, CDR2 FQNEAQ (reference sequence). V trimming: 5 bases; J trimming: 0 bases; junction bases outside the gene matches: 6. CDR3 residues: CASSATTGVAKNIQYF. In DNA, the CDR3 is TGTGCCAGCAGCGCGACGACAGGGGTAGCCAAAAACATTCAGTACTTC.

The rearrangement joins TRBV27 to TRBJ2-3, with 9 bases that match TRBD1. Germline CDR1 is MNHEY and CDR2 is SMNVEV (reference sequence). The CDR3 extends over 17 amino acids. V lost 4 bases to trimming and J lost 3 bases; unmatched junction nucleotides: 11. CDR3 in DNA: TGTGCCAGCAGTTCCGGGACAGGGAAGTTCGTAACAGATACGCAGTATTTT. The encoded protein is CASSSGTGKFVTDTQYF.

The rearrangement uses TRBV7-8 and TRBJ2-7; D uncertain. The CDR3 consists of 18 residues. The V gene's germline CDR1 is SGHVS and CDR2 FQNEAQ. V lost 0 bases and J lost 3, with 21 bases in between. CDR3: CASSLALSSGDVRYEQYV. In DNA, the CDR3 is TGTGCCAGCAGCTTAGCCCTCTCTAGTGGCGACGTCCGCTACGAGCAGTACGTC.

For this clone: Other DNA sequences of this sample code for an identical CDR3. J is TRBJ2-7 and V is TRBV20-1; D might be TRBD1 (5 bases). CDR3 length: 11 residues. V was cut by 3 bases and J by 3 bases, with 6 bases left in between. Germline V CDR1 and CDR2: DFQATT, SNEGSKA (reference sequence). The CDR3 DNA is TGCAGTGCTAGGGACATCTACGAGCAGTACTTC. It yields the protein CSARDIYEQYF.

The CDR3 coding sequence is TGTGCCAGCAGCCGGACAGGGAGGGAGACCCAGTACTTC. Amino acid sequence: CASSRTGRETQYF. The rearrangement links TRBV4-2 to TRBJ2-5, with TRBD1 matching over 8 bases. The CDR3 has 13 amino acids. Germline V gene lookup returns CDR1 LGHNA and CDR2 YNFKEQ. The junction had 3 bases not matched to a gene; V was cut back by 4 bases and J by 5 bases.

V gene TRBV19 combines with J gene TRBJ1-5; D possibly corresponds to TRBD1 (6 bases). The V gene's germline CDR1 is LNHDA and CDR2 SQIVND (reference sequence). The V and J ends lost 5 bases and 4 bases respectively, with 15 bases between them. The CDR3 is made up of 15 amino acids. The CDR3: CASSPRQEPNQPQHF. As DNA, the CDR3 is TGTGCCAGTAGTCCACGACAGGAGCCGAATCAGCCCCAGCATTTT.

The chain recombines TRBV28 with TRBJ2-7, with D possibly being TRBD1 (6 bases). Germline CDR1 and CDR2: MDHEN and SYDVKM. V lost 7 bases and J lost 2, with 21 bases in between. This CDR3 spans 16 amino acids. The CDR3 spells CASTIWGPGKTYEQYF. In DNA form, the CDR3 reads TGTGCCAGCACCATTTGGGGGCCAGGGAAGACCTACGAGCAGTACTTC.

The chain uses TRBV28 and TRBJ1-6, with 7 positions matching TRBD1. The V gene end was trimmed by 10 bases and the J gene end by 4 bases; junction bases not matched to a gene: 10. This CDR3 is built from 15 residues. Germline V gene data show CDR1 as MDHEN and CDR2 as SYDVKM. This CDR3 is CATTRDSRYNSPLHF. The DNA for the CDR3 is TGTGCCACCACCCGGGACAGTAGATATAATTCACCCCTCCACTTT. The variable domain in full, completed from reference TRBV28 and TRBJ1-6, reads DVKVTQSSRYLVKRTGEKVFLECVQDMDHENMFWYRQDPGLGLRLIYFSYDVKMKEKGDIPEGYSVSREKKERFSLILESASTNQTSMYLCATTRDSRYNSPLHFGNGTRLTVT.

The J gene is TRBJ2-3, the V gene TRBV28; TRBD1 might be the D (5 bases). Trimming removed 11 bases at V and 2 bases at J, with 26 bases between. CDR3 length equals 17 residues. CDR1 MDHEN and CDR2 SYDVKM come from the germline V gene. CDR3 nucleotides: TGTGCCGCCGCAACCACAACAGGCCTAGGAAACACAGATACGCAGTATTTT. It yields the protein CAAATTTGLGNTDTQYF.

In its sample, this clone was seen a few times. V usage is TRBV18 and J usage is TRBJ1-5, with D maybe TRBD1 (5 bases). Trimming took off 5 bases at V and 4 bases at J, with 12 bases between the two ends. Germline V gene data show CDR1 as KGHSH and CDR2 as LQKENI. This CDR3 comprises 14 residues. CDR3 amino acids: CASSSVGQNQPQHF. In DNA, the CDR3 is TGTGCCAGCTCATCCGTAGGACAAAATCAGCCCCAGCATTTT.

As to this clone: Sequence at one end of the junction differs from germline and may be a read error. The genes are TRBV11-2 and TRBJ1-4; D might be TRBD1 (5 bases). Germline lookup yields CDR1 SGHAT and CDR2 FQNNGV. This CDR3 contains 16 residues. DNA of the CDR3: TGTGCCAGCAGCTTAGGAGGTCACGGGGGGTTTGAAAGACTGTTTTTT. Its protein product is CASSLGGHGGFERLFF.

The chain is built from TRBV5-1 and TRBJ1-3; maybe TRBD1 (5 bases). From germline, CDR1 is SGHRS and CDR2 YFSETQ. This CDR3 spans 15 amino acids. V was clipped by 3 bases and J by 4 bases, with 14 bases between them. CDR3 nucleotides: TGCGCCAGCAGCTCGGAAGGGGTTTCCGGAAACACCATATATTTT. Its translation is CASSSEGVSGNTIYF.